The 10 T cell receptor beta chains given below trace back to one sample, sequenced in a study of blood T cells in healthy people across ages. A second PCR, run for about 7 to 12 cycles, used a sample-barcoded 5' primer plus a J-beta primer mix. TCRdb processed the 5' RACE reads anew with MiXCR; each CDR3 protein has one entry. This table has about 1.5 million distinct CDR3 sequences, approximately 43% appearing once. Sequenced material: blood. These receptors all come from a woman aged 18 to 35 in good health.

About this clonotype: Its ends do not fully match the called genes, so a read error is possible. The chain's CDR3 is CACSSGLAAFPSTDTQYF. CDR3 DNA sequence: TGTGCCTGCAGCTCGGGACTAGCGGCCTTTCCTAGCACAGATACGCAGTATTTT. The J gene is TRBJ2-3, the V gene TRBV13, with 11 positions matching TRBD2. This CDR3 is built from 18 residues. Germline values: CDR1 PRHDT, CDR2 FYEKMQ (reference sequence).

The rearrangement joins TRBV6-5 to TRBJ1-1; D remains unclear. Deletions cut 0 bases from V and 0 bases from J, with 11 bases between. Germline V gives CDR1 MNHEY, CDR2 SVGAGI. This CDR3 spans 16 amino acids. In DNA form, the CDR3 reads TGTGCCAGCAGTTACTCGGGCTCGAGGGTGAACACTGAAGCTTTCTTT. It translates to CASSYSGSRVNTEAFF.

This sequence joins TRBV12-3 or TRBV12-4 and TRBJ1-5; D unclear. The CDR3 consists of 14 residues. Trimming cost V 5 bases and J 0 bases, with 8 bases left between them. DNA for the CDR3: TGTGCCAGCAGTACAACTCGTAGCAATCAGCCCCAGCATTTT. Its protein is CASSTTRSNQPQHF.

This clonotype has a handful of counts. This chain links TRBV7-2 with TRBJ1-6; D unresolved. Germline loops: CDR1 SGHTA, CDR2 FQGNSA. The V gene lost 5 bases and the J gene lost 5 bases, with 16 bases spanning the gap. The CDR3 is 16 residues long. The CDR3 is CASSGSDGYNNSPLHF. CDR3 coding DNA: TGTGCCAGCAGCGGGAGTGATGGGTACAATAATTCACCCCTCCACTTT. The variable domain in full, completed from reference TRBV7-2 and TRBJ1-6, reads GAGVSQSPSNKVTEKGKDVELRCDPISGHTALYWYRQSLGQGLEFLIYFQGNSAPDKSGLPSDRFSAERTGGSVSTLTIQRTQQEDSAVYLCASSGSDGYNNSPLHFGNGTRLTVT.

The chain couples TRBV15 to TRBJ2-5, with unresolved D. The V gene's germline CDR1 is LNHNV and CDR2 YYDKDF (reference sequence). V was cut by 5 bases and J by 5 bases, with 12 bases left in between. The CDR3 sequence is 13 residues long. In nucleotides, the CDR3 is TGTGCCACCAGCCCAGAGGAGTGGGAGACCCAGTACTTC. Amino acid sequence: CATSPEEWETQYF. The whole variable domain, remainder taken from reference TRBV15 and TRBJ2-5, is DAMVIQNPRYQVTQFGKPVTLSCSQTLNHNVMYWYQQKSSQAPKLLFHYYDKDFNNEADTPDNFQSRRPNTSFCFLDIRSPGLGDTAMYLCATSPEEWETQYFGPGTRLLVL.

There are a few counts of this clonotype. J is TRBJ1-6 and V is TRBV2; TRBD1 agrees at 12 bases. V was clipped by 5 bases and J by 6 bases; unmatched bases: 8. Germline V CDR1 and CDR2: SNHLY, FYNNEI. The CDR3 contains 17 residues. The CDR3, as DNA: TGTGCCAGCAGTCAAATGGGACAGGGGGCATCTAATTCACCCCTCCACTTT. This translates into CASSQMGQGASNSPLHF.

V is TRBV3-1 and J is TRBJ2-3; D possibly corresponds to TRBD2 (5 bases). The CDR3 is made up of 13 amino acids. Trimming pared 0 bases from V and 10 bases from J, leaving 11 bases between. The V gene's germline CDR1 is LGHDT and CDR2 YNNKEL (reference sequence). The CDR3 DNA follows: TGTGCCAGCAGCCAAGATGAGTTCGGGGCGCAGTATTTT. This codes for CASSQDEFGAQYF.

The chain joins TRBV12-3 or TRBV12-4 to TRBJ2-7; TRBD1 agrees at 10 bases. The CDR3 runs to 14 residues. Trimming cost V 3 bases and J 7 bases; bases outside gene matches: 6. The CDR3 region is CASSFRQGATEQYF. The CDR3, as DNA: TGTGCCAGCAGTTTCAGACAGGGGGCGACGGAGCAGTACTTC.

CDR3 nucleotides: TGTGCCAGCGGCCAGCCCGTAAGTGAGCAGTTCTTC. Protein: CASGQPVSEQFF. The J gene is TRBJ2-1, the V gene TRBV6-2 or TRBV6-3; D unclear. The CDR3 has 12 amino acids. Per the germline V gene, CDR1 is MNHEY and CDR2 is SVGEGT. V lost 8 bases and J lost 9, with 14 bases in between.

V is TRBV6-5 and J is TRBJ1-2, with 9 bases lining up with TRBD1. Unmatched junction bases numbered 7, after V lost 2 bases and J lost 6 bases. Germline CDR1 reads MNHEY; CDR2 reads SVGAGI. This CDR3 comprises 15 residues. The CDR3 DNA reads TGTGCCAGCAGTTACAGGGGGACAGGGTTGGATGGCTACACCTTC. It specifies CASSYRGTGLDGYTF.